This entry lists 22 T cell receptor beta chains sequenced from one sample in a study of T-cell memory formation after mild COVID-19 (dated by TCRdb to the early 2020s). The method behind the library was 5' RACE. The sample was run on an Illumina NovaSeq 6000. The public reads were quality trimmed at Q25 with fastp and then assembled into clones with MiXCR by TCRdb, keeping productive beta chains. One record per CDR3 amino acid sequence lists the most common genes and DNA. The sample profile shows about 120,000 distinct CDR3 sequences; approximately 21% of them were found once. Approximately 40% of the sample comes from the top ten. Sequencing input: PBMCs or a T cell subset sorted from them (not recorded which). The receptors shown here come from a man between 18 and 29 years old who had mild COVID-19 (a few samples of this study predate the infection). The sample titles of this study are shuffled in the database, so cell type and time point are left out; the donor was told from shared clones.

This clonotype was counted only a few times. V gene TRBV3-1 combines with J gene TRBJ2-5; a weak D match, TRBD2 (5 bases). V dropped 8 bases and J dropped 5 bases, with 9 bases sitting between them. From germline, CDR1 is LGHDT and CDR2 YNNKEL (reference sequence). CDR3 size: 11 residues. The CDR3 region is CASWGAETQYF. As DNA, the CDR3 is TGTGCCAGCTGGGGAGCGGAGACCCAGTACTTC.

V gene TRBV7-9 combines with J gene TRBJ2-5; D ambiguous. The CDR3 runs 14 residues. Trimming took off 3 bases at V and 5 bases at J, with 13 bases between the two ends. CDR1 SEHNR and CDR2 FQNEAQ come from the germline V gene (reference sequence). The CDR3 nucleotides are TGTGCCAGCAGCTTTACTGGACCGAGGGAGACCCAGTACTTC. Translated: CASSFTGPRETQYF.

V gene TRBV5-4 combines with J gene TRBJ1-2; no firm D call. The CDR3 covers 12 residues. Germline V gene lookup returns CDR1 SGHNT and CDR2 YYREEE (reference sequence). V lost 7 bases to trimming and J lost 3 bases, with 10 bases between them. The CDR3 DNA reads as TGTGCCAGCGGCTCTACAGACTATGGCTACACCTTC. Translation: CASGSTDYGYTF.

J is TRBJ2-1 and V is TRBV6-4; 7 positions match TRBD2. The V gene's germline CDR1 is MRHNA and CDR2 SNTAGT. J was trimmed by 6 bases and V by 5 bases; bases with no gene match: 4. CDR3 length: 13 residues. The DNA for the CDR3 is TGTGCCAGCAGTCCGGGACTAAGCAATGAGCAGTTCTTC. Protein sequence: CASSPGLSNEQFF.

Ten or more counts support this clonotype. J is TRBJ1-5 and V is TRBV28; D is unresolved. The length of the CDR3 is 13 residues. Germline loops: CDR1 MDHEN, CDR2 SYDVKM. V was clipped by 3 bases and J by 5 bases, with 8 bases between them. CDR3: CASSLIRDQPQHF. The CDR3 DNA reads as TGTGCCAGCAGTTTGATTAGGGATCAGCCCCAGCATTTT.

The chain joins TRBV6-4 to TRBJ2-6, with D perhaps TRBD1 or TRBD2 (5 bases each). The CDR3 runs to 16 residues. Per germline, CDR1 MRHNA and CDR2 SNTAGT. Trimming pared 7 bases from V and 2 bases from J, leaving 15 bases between. Here the CDR3 reads CASTSRDGTGANVLTF. The CDR3 coding sequence is TGTGCCAGCACTAGTCGGGACGGAACTGGGGCCAACGTCCTGACTTTC.

This clonotype was detected a few times. V gene TRBV12-3 or TRBV12-4 combines with J gene TRBJ1-1, with no clear D. With 3 bases removed from V and 0 bases from J, the gap between germline ends came to 11 bases. The CDR3 is 15 amino acids. The CDR3 is CASSFRRVLNTEAFF. CDR3 nucleotide sequence: TGTGCCAGCAGTTTCCGCAGAGTTTTGAACACTGAAGCTTTCTTT.

The sample holds a few counts of this clonotype. CDR3 sequence (DNA): TGTGCCAGCAGCCCTTTACGGCTCCCCTACGAGCAGTACTTC. Its translation: CASSPLRLPYEQYF. V is TRBV3-1 and J is TRBJ2-7; D is undetermined. Germline V gene data show CDR1 as LGHDT and CDR2 as YNNKEL (reference sequence). V was cut by 4 bases and J by 2 bases, with 12 bases left in between. The CDR3 length is 14 residues.

The V gene is TRBV6-1, the J gene TRBJ2-3; the D is unclear. V was trimmed by 6 bases and J by 5 bases, leaving 18 bases between them. CDR3 length equals 15 residues. CDR1 and CDR2 from the germline V gene are MNHNS and SASEGT. CDR3 sequence (DNA): TGTGCCAGCAGCGCCCGTATGACGGCAAGAGATACGCAGTATTTT. This gives the protein CASSARMTARDTQYF.

Only a few counts were recorded for this clonotype. This chain uses TRBV9 with TRBJ2-2, with D perhaps TRBD2 (6 bases). The germline gives CDR1 SGDLS, CDR2 YYNGEE. V gave up 0 bases and J gave up 6 bases, with 12 bases separating them. The CDR3 contains 15 residues. The chain's CDR3 is CASSVVGGEAGELFF. The CDR3 DNA reads TGTGCCAGCAGCGTAGTCGGGGGAGAGGCCGGGGAGCTGTTTTTT.

This chain joins TRBV7-2 and TRBJ2-2, with TRBD2 as a possible D gene (6 bases). The CDR3 extends over 15 amino acids. V was trimmed by 3 bases and J by 6 bases, leaving 14 bases between them. Germline values: CDR1 SGHTA, CDR2 FQGNSA. CDR3 region: CASSLRGAPAGELFF. CDR3 in DNA: TGTGCCAGCAGCTTGCGGGGCGCCCCTGCCGGGGAGCTGTTTTTT.

The rearrangement links TRBV7-6 to TRBJ1-5, with a weak D call TRBD1 (5 bases). V was trimmed by 1 base and J by 3 bases, leaving 10 bases between them. The CDR3 runs to 15 residues. Looked up from germline, CDR1 is SGHVS and CDR2 is FNYEAQ. This CDR3 is CASSLDIRDNQPQHF. The CDR3 DNA reads TGTGCCAGCAGCTTAGACATCAGGGACAATCAGCCCCAGCATTTT.

J is TRBJ1-2 and V is TRBV6-5; D not resolved. CDR3 size: 13 residues. Trimming removed 2 bases at V and 6 bases at J, with 10 bases between. The germline V gene encodes CDR1 MNHEY and CDR2 SVGAGI. The CDR3 coding sequence is TGTGCCAGCAGTTACGGAGACGGCGATGGCTACACCTTC. Amino acid sequence: CASSYGDGDGYTF.

The chain links TRBV7-9 to TRBJ1-6; D is unclear. Germline CDR1 is SEHNR and CDR2 is FQNEAQ (reference sequence). The CDR3 is made up of 12 amino acids. V was cut by 3 bases and J by 10 bases, with 7 bases left in between. The CDR3 spells CASSFGRSPLHF. CDR3 bases: TGTGCCAGCAGCTTTGGGCGGTCACCCCTCCACTTT.

This clonotype appeared a few times. The CDR3 region has the DNA TGTGCCAGCAGCGCTGGACAGTTCCCCACCGGGGAGCTGTTTTTT. Translation gives CASSAGQFPTGELFF. This sequence joins TRBV6-2 or TRBV6-3 and TRBJ2-2; possible D gene TRBD1, 6 bases. Trimming pared 6 bases from V and 4 bases from J, leaving 15 bases between. The CDR3 has 15 residues. CDR1 MNHEY and CDR2 SVGEGT come from the germline V gene.

The chain joins TRBV9 to TRBJ2-6, with a weak D call TRBD1 (6 bases). The CDR3 extends over 17 amino acids. V dropped 4 bases and J dropped 0 bases, with 14 bases sitting between them. From germline, CDR1 is SGDLS and CDR2 YYNGEE. The CDR3 is CASSPKTGISGANVLTF. The CDR3 nucleotides read TGTGCCAGCAGCCCTAAGACAGGTATCTCTGGGGCCAACGTCCTGACTTTC.

This clonotype was detected a few times. The chain joins TRBV7-9 to TRBJ1-5; 10 positions match TRBD1. With V trimmed by 5 bases and J by 8 bases, 12 bases remained unmatched. The germline V gene encodes CDR1 SEHNR and CDR2 FQNEAQ (reference sequence). The CDR3 spans 16 residues. The CDR3 protein is CASSPSGTGVAEPQHF. Here the CDR3 DNA reads TGTGCCAGCAGCCCGAGCGGGACAGGGGTAGCTGAGCCCCAGCATTTT.

This clonotype is a singleton in its sample. This chain connects TRBV6-2 or TRBV6-3 to TRBJ2-7, with 9 bases matching TRBD2. The germline CDR1 and CDR2 sequences are MNHEY and SVGEGT. The V gene end was trimmed by 6 bases and the J gene end by 3 bases; junction bases not matched to a gene: 12. The CDR3 sequence is 16 residues long. The CDR3 here is CASSPQRLAGNYEQYF. In DNA, the CDR3 is TGTGCCAGCAGCCCCCAGCGTCTAGCGGGGAACTACGAGCAGTACTTC.

V gene TRBV20-1 combines with J gene TRBJ2-7; 7 bases fit TRBD1. Germline CDR1 DFQATT, CDR2 SNEGSKA (reference sequence). The CDR3 is 16 amino acids. With V trimmed by 2 bases and J by 2 bases, 12 bases remained unmatched. CDR3 sequence reads: CSARNKQGLLPYEQYF. In nucleotides, the CDR3 is TGCAGTGCTAGAAACAAACAGGGGCTTTTGCCCTACGAGCAGTACTTC.

This clonotype was observed a handful of times. The chain has TRBV28 and TRBJ2-5, with D perhaps assigned TRBD1 or TRBD2 (7 bases each). The CDR3 runs 16 residues. The germline V gene has CDR1 MDHEN and CDR2 SYDVKM. V shed 5 bases and J shed 4 bases, with 20 bases lying between them. The DNA of the CDR3 is TGTGCCAGCAGTCAAATTCAGGGGGGGCGGATAGAGACCCAGTACTTC. The encoded protein is CASSQIQGGRIETQYF.

Only a few counts were recorded for this clonotype. This chain connects TRBV20-1 to TRBJ2-7; TRBD1 aligns across 9 bases. Per the germline V gene, CDR1 is DFQATT and CDR2 is SNEGSKA (reference sequence). This CDR3 spans 13 amino acids. J lost 3 bases, V lost 6 bases, and 6 bases had no gene match. CDR3 residues: CSARTGDVYEQYF. The CDR3 DNA follows: TGCAGTGCAAGGACAGGGGATGTCTACGAGCAGTACTTC.

This clonotype was seen only a few times. The gene calls are TRBV10-2 and TRBJ2-7; D may be TRBD1 (6 bases). The germline V and J ends were trimmed by 8 bases and 4 bases, with 9 bases remaining between them. This CDR3 has 11 residues. Germline V gene data show CDR1 as WSHSY and CDR2 as SAAADI. Written as DNA, the CDR3 is TGCGCCAGCGGGGACATATACGAGCAGTACGTC. Residues: CASGDIYEQYV.